The present TCR beta chain was sequenced within a study of PD-L1 blockade in urothelial cancer. Every PCR was spiked with synthetic TCR analog templates. Profiled with immunoSEQ multiplex PCR; TCRdb holds only in-frame clones, not every one. The table has 85,000 to 90,000 clones, over 90% seen once. V lost 5 bases to trimming and J lost 10 bases; unmatched junction nucleotides: 7. Germline V gene sequence: CDR1 SGHVS, CDR2 FQNEAQ. The CDR3 is 13 amino acids. This clone was seen once. The receptor was derived from a man aged 55 to 70 with urothelial cancer. Sequenced material: PBMCs, taken around atezolizumab (anti-PD-L1) treatment. The genes are TRBV7-8 and TRBJ2-1, with TRBD1 matching 8 bases. As DNA, the CDR3 is TGTGCCAGCAGCCCGCACCGGGACAGGGAGCAGTTCTTC. Amino acid sequence: CASSPHRDREQFF.